This is a list of T cell receptor beta chains from one sample in a study of shared clonotypes between healthy human individuals. Generated by immunoSEQ multiplex PCR, the TCRdb table keeps only in-frame clones and is missing some. The data contain some 1 million clones, 75% of them singletons. Sequencing used memory CD4+ T cells sorted from blood. The receptors come from a man younger than 35 in good health. CDR3s include the opening cysteine and the closing phenylalanine or tryptophan. Rows give clone size only sometimes, using once, few, many, or a class for an expanded clone.

TRBV5-5,NA,TRBJ2-3,CASSLGTGARTDTQYF
TRBV7-8,NA,TRBJ2-4,CASSSLLQGAKNIQYF
TRBV21-1,NA,TRBJ1-5,CASSKIRLQASNQPQHF
TRBV19,few,TRBJ1-4,CASSMANRATNEKLFF
TRBV7-2,NA,TRBJ2-7,CASSFPGWDTLSYEQYF
TRBV7-9,NA,TRBJ1-2,CASSLLGRNYGYTF
TRBV30,NA,TRBJ1-6,CAWATGGDSPLHF
TRBV18,NA,TRBJ2-2,CASSKQGSAGELFF
TRBV6-5,NA,TRBJ2-1,CASRPPGTPGNEQFF
TRBV6-4,NA,TRBJ2-1,CASSGGGSYNEQFF
TRBV10-3,few,TRBJ1-1,CAISRSDLNTEAFF
TRBV21-1,few,TRBJ2-2,CASSKFRGLFTGELFF
TRBV19,NA,TRBJ1-2,CASNDRGQLDGYTF
TRBV19,NA,TRBJ1-5,CASSIGRTIDQPQHF
TRBV6-1,NA,TRBJ1-3,CASSFGGTIYF
TRBV5-1,NA,TRBJ1-2,CASSSDPGALSYGYTF
TRBV5-4,NA,TRBJ2-5,CASSFTGGGETQYF
TRBV7-2,NA,TRBJ2-1,CASSPAAVDNEQFF
TRBV7-9,many,TRBJ1-1,CASSLDMNTEAFF
TRBV5-1,NA,TRBJ2-3,CASSLVPADTQYF
TRBV6-6,NA,TRBJ2-6,CASSYQTTGANVLTF
TRBV25-1,NA,TRBJ1-5,CASRETGSNQPQHF
TRBV7-2,NA,TRBJ2-7,CASSLSSGGRNSEQYF
TRBV9,NA,TRBJ2-2,CASRASGLTGELFF
TRBV11-2,few,TRBJ2-7,CASSLGGTGSYEQYF
TRBV5-1,few,TRBJ2-7,CASSYGTGIGYEQYF
TRBV11-2,NA,TRBJ2-1,CASSLKAAGMVEQFF
TRBV5-1,NA,TRBJ2-7,CASRPGTGAYEQYF
TRBV28,few,TRBJ1-1,CASSWGGTEAFF
TRBV19,few,TRBJ2-6,CASSNQHQKTGANVLTF